Presented here are 18 T cell receptor beta chains from one specimen sequenced in a study of tumor-infiltrating lymphocytes in primary liver carcinoma. The roughly 18-34 mg bulk tissue piece was not sorted before simultaneous RNA and DNA extraction. A constant-region primer served to make TCR beta cDNA from roughly 460 ng total RNA. What produced the TCR beta libraries was three nested multiplex PCR rounds using slightly modified ARM-PCR. Investigators reported that the first two PCR rounds, at around 10 cycles each, used TRBV1-TRBV30 forward primers with a C-beta reverse primer. Each CDR3 protein is one row after TCRdb ran MiXCR on the multiplex PCR reads. The sample lists 85,000 to 100,000 distinct CDR3 sequences; roughly 70% were seen once. The sequenced material came from tumor-adjacent normal liver tissue. The receptor source for this set is a man between 35 and 55 years old with primary liver carcinoma and hepatitis B virus infection.

In its sample, this clonotype was seen once. One end of the junction does not line up with germline, which may come from a read error. The chain employs TRBV11-3 and TRBJ2-1; no firm D call. Germline V CDR1 and CDR2: SGHNT, YENEEA. The CDR3 has 12 amino acids. This CDR3 reads CASSLVGNEQLF. Here the CDR3 DNA reads TGTGCCAGCAGCTTGGTGGGAAATGAGCAGCTCTTC.

Note on this clonotype: As the CDR3 is not closed by the conserved phenylalanine or tryptophan, this likely results from a read error. The rearrangement uses TRBV10-3 and TRBJ2-5; 12 bases match TRBD2. From germline, CDR1 is ENHRY and CDR2 SYGVKD. The CDR3 has 18 residues. The CDR3 sequence is CAISESSSGRGWQGTQYI. CDR3 nucleotide sequence: TGTGCCATCAGTGAGTCCTCTAGCGGGAGGGGATGGCAAGGGACCCAGTACATC.

This clonotype was recorded a few times. A much more abundant neighbour one base away suggests this may be a read error. The chain recombines TRBV4-1 with TRBJ2-1; no reliable D call. Germline CDR1 and CDR2: MGHRA and YSYEKL. The V end lost 7 bases, the J end lost 7 bases, and 14 bases lay between the germline ends. The CDR3 consists of 13 residues. The CDR3 DNA reads TGCGCCAGCAACCAGGACGCTCGAAATGAGCAGTTCTTC. Translating gives CASNQDARNEQFF.

In this sample, this clonotype turned up once. Given the absence of the conserved phenylalanine or tryptophan at the CDR3 end, a read error is likely. This chain uses TRBV18 with TRBJ1-1; maybe TRBD1 (5 bases). The CDR3 consists of 13 residues. Per the germline V gene, CDR1 is KGHSH and CDR2 is LQKENI. Deletions cut 4 bases from V and 5 bases from J, with 11 bases between. This CDR3 reads CASSQGEGTEAFL. Here the CDR3 DNA reads TGTGCCAGCTCACAAGGGGAAGGGACTGAAGCTTTCTTA.

For this clonotype: This could be a read error, since a much larger clone is one nucleotide away. The CDR3 DNA reads TGTGCCAGCAACTTAGCTGGTAGAGGAGAGACCCAGTACTTC. Encoded protein: CASNLAGRGETQYF. The rearrangement uses TRBV7-8 and TRBJ2-5, with unresolved D. The CDR3 sequence is 14 residues long. Germline loops: CDR1 SGHVS, CDR2 FQNEAQ.

A word on this clonotype: Germline and junction disagree at one end, which may indicate a read error. The chain's CDR3 is CASSSRSVGQGPSTGVLFF. CDR3 nucleotide sequence: TGTGCCAGCAGCTCCCGATCCGTTGGACAGGGGCCAAGCACCGGGGTGCTGTTTTTT. The chain carries TRBV7-8 and TRBJ2-2; the match to TRBD1 covers 9 bases. The CDR3 contains 19 residues. Per the germline V gene, CDR1 is SGHVS and CDR2 is FQNEAQ.

This clonotype was observed a few times. J is TRBJ2-2 and V is TRBV7-3; D not certain. V shed 4 bases and J shed 6 bases, with 9 bases lying between them. The V gene's germline CDR1 is SGHTA and CDR2 FQGTGA. CDR3 length: 13 residues. CDR3 in DNA: TGTGCCAGCAGCTCGTTTCCCCCCGGGGAGCTGTTTTTT. This encodes CASSSFPPGELFF.

The rearrangement uses TRBV4-2 and TRBJ2-1; D might be TRBD2 (6 bases). The CDR3 sequence is 16 residues long. Germline CDR1 reads LGHNA; CDR2 reads YNFKEQ. The V gene lost 4 bases and the J gene lost 4 bases, with 17 bases spanning the gap. CDR3 in amino acids: CASSRTGSSGYNEQFF. The CDR3 DNA reads as TGTGCCAGCAGCCGTACTGGTAGTAGCGGATACAATGAGCAGTTCTTC.

A remark on this clonotype: The junction differs from germline at one of its ends, possibly a read error. The chain joins TRBV4-1 to TRBJ2-1; a possible D gene is TRBD2 (8 bases). Germline CDR1 MGHRA, CDR2 YSYEKL. The CDR3 totals 17 residues. CDR3 sequence: CTSSQGDTGGPLIEQFF. CDR3 nucleotide sequence: TGCACCAGTAGCCAGGGGGACACGGGAGGGCCTCTCATTGAGCAGTTCTTC.

This clonotype showed up many times. The J gene is TRBJ2-3, the V gene TRBV7-8, with 7 nucleotides matching TRBD2. This CDR3 is built from 15 residues. Losses at the gene ends were 4 bases for V and 1 base for J; bases not matched to a gene: 5. From germline, CDR1 is SGHVS and CDR2 FQNEAQ. The CDR3 loop reads CASSSRGRGTDTQYF. In nucleotides, the CDR3 is TGTGCCAGCAGCTCTAGAGGGAGGGGCACAGATACGCAGTATTTT.

The chain uses TRBV11-2 and TRBJ2-7; 8 nucleotides line up with TRBD1. V gave up 2 bases and J gave up 13 bases; unmatched junction bases: 13. CDR3 length equals 14 residues. CDR1 is SGHAT and CDR2 is FQNNGV in the germline V gene. The CDR3 region is CASSLRRGPYEHYF. The CDR3 nucleotides read TGTGCCAGCAGCTTACGCAGGGGGCCCTACGAACATTACTTC.

A remark on this clonotype: Possible read error: a much larger clone is one base away. This chain links TRBV10-1 with TRBJ2-3, with D possibly matching TRBD2 (6 bases). Trimming took 2 bases from V and 3 from J, leaving 9 bases between them. This CDR3 spans 14 amino acids. The V gene's germline CDR1 is WNHNN and CDR2 SYGVQD (reference sequence). CDR3 sequence: CASSEGGPTDTQYF. The CDR3 coding sequence is TGCGCCAGCAGTGAGGGAGGGCCAACAGATACGCAGTATTTT.

This chain connects TRBV24-1 to TRBJ2-5; 10 bases map to TRBD1. J gave up 4 bases and V 6 bases, and 7 bases lay outside the gene matches. Germline-derived CDR1 and CDR2 are KGHDR and SFDVKD. This CDR3 contains 15 residues. CDR3 protein: CATSNRTGGRETQYF. CDR3 coding DNA: TGTGCCACCAGTAATAGGACAGGGGGGAGAGAGACCCAGTACTTC.

Notes on this clonotype: A junction boundary mismatches the germline segment, possibly from a read error. The chain couples TRBV11-1 to TRBJ1-3, with D tentatively TRBD1 (6 bases). The length of the CDR3 is 16 residues. Per germline, CDR1 SGHAT and CDR2 FQDESV (reference sequence). Here the CDR3 reads CASSRTEGISGNTIYF. CDR3 nucleotides: TGTGCCAGCAGCCGGACAGAGGGCATCTCTGGAAACACCATATATTTC.

As for this clonotype: Germline and junction disagree at one end, which may indicate a read error. The CDR3 DNA follows: TGTGCCAGCAGTTACAGAAACTCCTACAACGAGCAGTTCTTC. It codes for CASSYRNSYNEQFF. The V call is TRBV28, the J call TRBJ2-1; D not certain. The CDR3 is made up of 14 amino acids. The germline V gene encodes CDR1 MDHEN and CDR2 SYDVKM.

The count of this clonotype is one. The CDR3 DNA follows: TGTCCCGCAGCCCAGGGAGTTGGAAACACCATATATTTT. Protein product: CPAAQGVGNTIYF. The rearrangement links TRBV11-2 to TRBJ1-3; weak D call: TRBD1 (5 bases). This CDR3 has 13 residues. Germline V gives CDR1 SGHAT, CDR2 FQNNGV.

The chain combines TRBV11-3 with TRBJ2-1, with D perhaps matching TRBD1 (6 bases). The V end was cut by 5 bases, the J end by 7 bases, with 15 bases between. The CDR3 spans 14 residues. Germline CDR1 reads SGHNT; CDR2 reads YENEEA. The CDR3: CASSPLRRGNEQFF. Written as DNA, the CDR3 is TGTGCCAGCAGCCCGCTCCGAAGGGGGAATGAGCAGTTCTTC.

About this clonotype itself: A read error may account for a junction end that differs from germline. The chain employs TRBV12-3 or TRBV12-4 and TRBJ1-1, with 7 bases that match TRBD1. The CDR3 is 13 residues long. The CDR3 region has the DNA TGTGCCAGCAGCAGGGGGGCGCCTTATGAAGCTTTCTTC. This encodes CASSRGAPYEAFF.